The present T cell receptor beta chain was sequenced within a study of T cell repertoires in cytomegalovirus infection. General study results and limits: CMV-specific HLA-C-restricted TCR beta clonotypes dominated the ex vivo response. Adding up the frequency of public TCR beta families identified people who carried CMV plus the relevant HLA.

This clonotype was seen only a few times. Its antigen remains unidentified. TCRdb reprocessed the reads via MiXCR and lists one record per CDR3 protein. The data show fewer than 350,000 distinct CDR3 sequences, almost 30% seen once. The CDR3 length is 15 residues. Looked up from germline, CDR1 is MNHGY and CDR2 is SAAAGT. The V and J ends lost 2 bases and 0 bases respectively, with 8 bases between them. The material was cultured PBMCs, obtained from culture after CMV antigen stimulation. V gene TRBV6-8 combines with J gene TRBJ1-3, with unresolved D. The source of this sequence is a human donor in good health (CMV status not recorded). Some clones in this sample may be carry-over from other donors' samples. CDR3 sequence reads: CASSYDGPSGNTIYF. CDR3 nucleotides: TGTGCCAGCAGTTACGACGGTCCCTCTGGAAACACCATATATTTT.